These T cell receptor beta chains were read from a single sample in a study of blood T cell repertoires in COVID-19. Profiled with immunoSEQ multiplex PCR; TCRdb holds only in-frame clones, not every one. This sample has roughly 230,000 clones, with approximately 81% found just once. Sample: PBMCs or T cells enriched from blood (not recorded which). These receptors were obtained from a woman aged 45-59 years who had been exposed to COVID-19. CDR3s include the opening cysteine and the closing phenylalanine or tryptophan. A D gene is named only where the DNA matches it firmly. Rows may omit the clone size; those that give it use once, few, many or a size class.

abundance	d_gene	j_gene	v_gene	CDR3nt	CDR3aa
few	TRBD1	TRBJ1-1	TRBV6-5	TGTGCCAGCAGTTCCGGGACAGTGAACACTGAAGCTTTCTTT	CASSSGTVNTEAFF
-	-	TRBJ1-1	TRBV6-5	TGTGCCAGCAGTTCCCTAACAGGGCCGGGTAACACTGAAGCTTTCTTT	CASSSLTGPGNTEAFF
once	-	TRBJ1-1	TRBV30	TGTGCCTGGAGGGACAGCCTTAACACTGAAGCTTTCTTT	CAWRDSLNTEAFF
-	-	TRBJ2-5	TRBV7-2	TGTGCCAGCAGCCTATCTCGAGAGACCCAGTACTTC	CASSLSRETQYF
-	-	TRBJ2-1	TRBV21-1	TGTGCCAGCAGCAAAGCCGGGCGGGAGGCCTCCTACAATGAGCAGTTCTTC	CASSKAGREASYNEQFF
-	-	TRBJ2-3	TRBV24-1	TGTGCCACCAGTGATCCCCATCGCGGGACAGATACGCAGTATTTT	CATSDPHRGTDTQYF
-	TRBD2	TRBJ2-1	TRBV7-2	TGTGCCAGCAGCCCTCAGGGCGGGGGACTCTACAATGAGCAGTTCTTC	CASSPQGGGLYNEQFF
-	TRBD1	TRBJ2-2	TRBV9	TGTGCCAGCAGCGTAGGCAGGGGGTATGCGACCGGGGAGCTGTTTTTT	CASSVGRGYATGELFF
-	TRBD1	TRBJ1-5	TRBV11-2	TGTGCCAGCAGCTTAGGGGACAGGGGAGATCAGCCCCAGCATTTT	CASSLGDRGDQPQHF
-	-	TRBJ2-3	TRBV7-9	TGTGCCAGCAGCCCGGGCGTGGCGGGTGGCACGCAGTATTTT	CASSPGVAGGTQYF
-	TRBD1	TRBJ1-1	TRBV6-5	TGTGCCAGCAGTCCCGCGGGACAGGAGGCTGAAGCTTTCTTT	CASSPAGQEAEAFF
once	-	TRBJ1-1	TRBV19	TGTGCCAGTAGCCTTGGGGGGGAGAACACTGAAGCTTTCTTT	CASSLGGENTEAFF
once	-	TRBJ2-2	TRBV7-3	TGTGCCAGCAGCCCTGCAAGAGGCCGGGAGCTGTTTTTT	CASSPARGRELFF
-	-	TRBJ2-2	TRBV6-6	TGTGCCAGCAGTTACGGCGGGGTAAAGACCGGGGAGCTGTTTTTT	CASSYGGVKTGELFF
-	-	TRBJ2-3	TRBV10-2	TGCGCCAGCAGTGAGTGGGCTGGGAGGTCAGATACGCAGTATTTT	CASSEWAGRSDTQYF
-	-	TRBJ1-6	TRBV7-3	TGTGCCAGCAGCCCCCGGGCGGGTGATTCACCCCTCCACTTT	CASSPRAGDSPLHF
-	TRBD1	TRBJ1-2	TRBV7-2	TGTGCCAGCAGCTTCGACAGGGTTAATGGCTACACCTTC	CASSFDRVNGYTF
-	TRBD1	TRBJ1-2	TRBV29-1	TGCAGCGTCCGGACAGGGTCTAACTATGGCTACACCTTC	CSVRTGSNYGYTF
-	TRBD2	TRBJ2-7	TRBV9	TGTGCCAGCAGCGTAGTAGGCGGGGGGGCCAACGAGCAGTACTTC	CASSVVGGGANEQYF
-	TRBD2	TRBJ2-3	TRBV5-1	TGCGCCAGCAGCTCTTCTAGCGGAGGCACAGATACGCAGTATTTT	CASSSSSGGTDTQYF
-	-	TRBJ1-6	TRBV2	TGTGCCAGCGGGGGGAGGCAAGGGTGGACACCCCTCCACTTT	CASGGRQGWTPLHF
-	-	TRBJ1-1	TRBV7-9	TGTGCCAGCAGCTTATACGGGGGCACTGAAGCTTTCTTT	CASSLYGGTEAFF
-	-	TRBJ2-1	TRBV7-2	TGTGCCAGCAGCTTAGTGTCGAATGAGCAGTTCTTC	CASSLVSNEQFF
-	TRBD1	TRBJ1-3	TRBV2	TGTGCCAGCAGTCGAGGAAGGACAGGGGGCCGGTTAGCTGGAAACACCATATATTTT	CASSRGRTGGRLAGNTIYF
-	-	TRBJ2-7	TRBV7-8	TGTGCCAGCAGCCCGGGAAGCCGGACCGGTTACGAGCAGTACTTC	CASSPGSRTGYEQYF
once	TRBD1	TRBJ1-2	TRBV2	TGTGCCAGCGAGGCAGGGGGCGGTTCTCGTGGCTACACCTTC	CASEAGGGSRGYTF
-	TRBD2	TRBJ2-1	TRBV10-3	TGTGCCATCAGTGAGTCCCAGCGGGGGGGTTCCAATGAGCAGTTCTTC	CAISESQRGGSNEQFF
-	-	TRBJ1-5	TRBV19	TGTGCCAGTACGGGGGGACCCCTGCAGCCCCAGCATTTT	CASTGGPLQPQHF
-	TRBD2	TRBJ2-3	TRBV11-2	TGTGCCAGCAGCTTAAATCGCGGGGGGGCCGATACGCAGTATTTT	CASSLNRGGADTQYF
-	-	TRBJ2-1	TRBV12-3/TRBV12-4	TGTGCCAGCAGTTTACGGCGGGACCACCAGTTCTTC	CASSLRRDHQFF
-	TRBD1	TRBJ1-1	TRBV5-1	TGCGCCAGCAGCCCAGGGGGGACGACGAACACTGAAGCTTTCTTT	CASSPGGTTNTEAFF
few	TRBD1	TRBJ2-5	TRBV5-8	TGTGCCAGCAGCTTATACAGGGGGCAGGGTCGGGAGACCCAGTACTTC	CASSLYRGQGRETQYF
-	-	TRBJ2-1	TRBV6-2/TRBV6-3	TGTGCCAGCAGTAACGGACTCAGGGAGCAGTTCTTC	CASSNGLREQFF
-	TRBD2	TRBJ2-7	TRBV7-9	TGTGCCAGCAGCTTTACCCTAGCGGGGTTCGAATACGAGCAGTACTTC	CASSFTLAGFEYEQYF
-	-	TRBJ1-2	TRBV5-8	TGTGCCAGCAGCATTAGGGGTTCCGGCTATGGCTACACCTTC	CASSIRGSGYGYTF
-	TRBD1	TRBJ2-5	TRBV11-2	TGTGCCAGCAGCTTAGGGGGAGCGGGCAGGGGGCCCCAGTACTTC	CASSLGGAGRGPQYF
-	-	TRBJ1-2	TRBV28	TGTGCCAGCAGTTTACAGGGGCGGACCTATGGCTACACCTTC	CASSLQGRTYGYTF
-	-	TRBJ1-1	TRBV9	TGTGCCAGCAGCGTATCTCCCAACACTGAAGCTTTCTTT	CASSVSPNTEAFF
-	TRBD2	TRBJ2-5	TRBV5-1	TGCGCCAGCAGCCCGACTAGCGGGGGCCAAGAGACCCAGTACTTC	CASSPTSGGQETQYF
once	-	TRBJ2-1	TRBV12-5	TGTGCTAGTGGTTTGGTACGTAATGGGGCTAACTACAATGAGCAGTTCTTC	CASGLVRNGANYNEQFF
once	-	TRBJ1-1	TRBV3-1/TRBV3-2	TGTGCCACTCGTCAGCACGGGGGGCGCAGAACTGAAGCTTTCTTT	CATRQHGGRRTEAFF
-	TRBD2	TRBJ2-1	TRBV11-2	TGTGCCAGCAGCTCCCGACTAGCGAGGCTGAATGAGCAGTTCTTC	CASSSRLARLNEQFF
-	-	TRBJ2-2	TRBV6-1	TGTGCCAGCAGTGAACCGGGAGCGACCACCGGGGAGCTGTTTTTT	CASSEPGATTGELFF
-	-	TRBJ1-1	TRBV2	TGTGCCAGCACGGGGTACACTGAAGCTTTCTTT	CASTGYTEAFF
-	-	TRBJ1-2	TRBV27	TGTGCCAGCAGTTTAGTAGGACAGCGTATTAGTGGCTACACCTTC	CASSLVGQRISGYTF
-	-	TRBJ1-6	TRBV19	TGTGCCAGTAGTATGACCCCTAGAACCTATAATTCACCCCTCCACTTT	CASSMTPRTYNSPLHF